What follows describes a single T cell receptor (beta chain). This clonotype was detected only a few times. Its cognate antigen has yet to be identified. Base-call qualities are not available, and no considerably larger clone is one nucleotide away. This record belongs to a study of regulatory T cells in long-lasting Graves disease (TCRdb year 2021). For the study in its entirety: In the newly diagnosed Graves' disease group, patients had been taking antithyroid drugs for less than 3 months. A total of some 35 samples underwent TCR sequencing: about 13 from persistent and some 20 from newly diagnosed Graves' disease patients. The study was conducted in China and was registered as a clinical trial. Peripheral blood TCR sequencing and RNA sequencing compared persistent Graves' disease patients with newly diagnosed Graves' disease patients. Results the study describes overall, beyond this receptor: TRBV28, TRBJ1-2 and TRBJ2-5 were preferentially used in persistent disease, while TRBV20-1 and TRBJ2-1 were favored in newly diagnosed disease. The authors noted that the small sample size was a limitation that may lower accuracy. Sequencing and analysis were restricted to the TCR beta chain. A larger number of public clonotypes was shared among persistent patients (about 2,700) than among newly diagnosed patients (approximately 930). Only peripheral blood was studied, because thyroid tissue, the primary lesion, was inaccessible. Compared with newly diagnosed patients, patients with persistent Graves' disease had lower TCR Shannon entropy and fewer highly expanded clones, which suggests clonal expansion.

The junction shows trimming of 11 bases on V and 5 bases on J, and the gene matches do not reach 8 bases of it. Its CDR3 holds 14 amino acids, cysteine through phenylalanine. Left in the record is the CDR3 DNA by itself, 42 bases read in frame from the first base. The germline V gene gives CDR1 as SNHLY and CDR2 as FYNNEI. Libraries were prepared through multiplex PCR. Sequencer: Illumina HiSeq 4000. To build TCR beta libraries, CDR3 regions were amplified by Arm-PCR using iRepertoire HTBI primers. Before sequencing, the PCR products underwent gel purification. Per the authors' processing: Gene usage analysis of CDR3 amino acid clonotypes used the 62 TRBV and 14 to 15 TRBJ segments found across samples. Filtered high-quality paired reads were merged into contigs using COPE and FqMerger. BLAST was used to align contigs to IMGT TRBV, TRBD and TRBJ reference genes, and CDR3 was defined according to IMGT. Any clonotype with a frequency above 0.1% was classified as a highly expanded clone. Shannon entropy was used to measure repertoire diversity, and the Gini coefficient was used to measure V-J evenness. A clonotype was considered public if more than one individual shared it. TCRdb redid the processing of the public reads, applying fastp at Q25 and MiXCR, and retained in-frame beta chains. Identical CDR3 proteins give one entry, which carries the most common genes and DNA. The V and J calls come from TCRdb's annotation, not from the publication. The sample yields 550,000 to 650,000 distinct CDR3 sequences; 16% were counted once. Clones ranked in the top ten supply more than 10% of the sample.

Taken with the paper, the label for time point translates to: newly diagnosed GD, antithyroid drugs for less than 3 months. For both TCR sequencing and RNA sequencing, RNA was extracted from PBMCs in TRIzol. The diagnosis of Graves' disease was made according to American Thyroid Association guidelines. Patients for the study were recruited at an endocrinology department in Xi'an, China. From each patient, nine milliliters of peripheral blood was collected into an EDTA anticoagulant tube. PBMCs were isolated by Ficoll Paque Plus density gradient separation without further T cell sorting. RNA quality was checked with an Agilent 2100 Bioanalyzer and agarose gel, and concentration with a NanoDrop 2000. These same data were also listed under a study on T cells in Graves' hyperthyroidism and ophthalmopathy. The second study, in turn, reports: Stable Graves' hyperthyroidism was defined as the absence of progression to ophthalmopathy over 18 months of follow-up. Hyperthyroidism patients were newly diagnosed, had a disease duration of under 2 months, and were aged 18 to 65 years. Exclusion was applied to patients with uncontrolled infections, other autoimmune diseases, pregnancy or lactation. Diagnoses relied on clinical symptoms, serum thyroxine and TRAb, thyroid ultrasound and orbital computed tomography. A first-round RT-PCR of the TCR CDR3 used the HTBI primer set with the Qiagen OneStep RT-PCR kit. Most expanded thyroid clonotypes (frequency above 0.001) were also detected in blood, suggesting blood repertoires may reflect thyroid immune responses. Ophthalmopathy was separated from stable hyperthyroidism by a 13 V-J signature model, with around 90% sensitivity and 81% to 83% specificity obtained in cross-validation and 80%/75% obtained in testing. In validation, the model predicted progression to ophthalmopathy a median of roughly 6.1 months before onset, with 65% to 71% sensitivity and nearly 75% specificity. TCR V-J signatures able to tell the groups apart were searched for in a discovery cohort of 90 to 100 patients, of whom 43 had Graves' ophthalmopathy and about 60 had stable Graves' hyperthyroidism. Prospective prediction of ophthalmopathy was tested in an independent validation cohort of 18 to 20 hyperthyroidism patients and some 17 patients who later progressed to ophthalmopathy. The 85 to 100 discovery patients were randomly split 7:3 into training and test sets. In roughly six Graves' hyperthyroidism patients, the study also compared T-cell repertoires from thyroid tissue with T-cell repertoires from blood. Once sampling was done, hyperthyroidism patients were given methimazole at a starting dose of 30 mg daily, whereas ophthalmopathy patients were given high-dose intravenous methylprednisolone. A second multiplex PCR round built the libraries, followed by size selection and purification. The libraries were sequenced on an Illumina HiSeq2000 using paired-end 100 bp reads. SOAPnuke was used to process the raw data, removing reads that contained adapters or uncalled bases, had a mean Phred below 15, or lacked an exact match to the constant primer or identifier. High-quality paired reads were merged with COPE v1.2.5, and unique nucleotide sequences were defined as clonotypes. MiTCR v1.1 was used to align the clonotypes against IMGT TRBV, TRBD and TRBJ reference segments. Only V-J combinations with frequency above 0.0001, covering about 99% of repertoires, were analysed. A TCS score was defined as the ratio between F50 (clonal expansion) and ExV (chaos), using BLOSUM62-based TCRdist between CDR3 peptides within each V-J. Welch's t-statistics and random forest reduced around 510 V-J features to 10 to 15, which were used in a naive Bayes classifier (R e1071). Sample size was not statistically predetermined, and blinding of investigators to group allocation was not performed. According to the paper, TCR Vbeta CDR3 sequencing was carried out on some 140 peripheral blood samples, which came from under 50 ophthalmopathy, around 74 hyperthyroidism and about 17 progressor patients.

This sample comprised peripheral blood mononuclear cells (PBMCs), obtained at new diagnosis, from a patient treated with antithyroid drugs. The chain links TRBV2 with TRBJ2-1; 11 bases in between match TRBD2. This clonotype was sampled from a man between 18 and 35 years old with Graves disease. Donor details come from another sample of the same person, matched by shared clones. The nucleotide sequence reads as follows: TGTGCCCAAAGGAGACTAGCGGGGAACAATGAGCAGTTCTTC. Translated, it gives CAQRRLAGNNEQFF. The CDR3, completed at both ends by the reference TRBV2 and TRBJ2-1 genes, gives the full variable domain EPEVTQTPSHQVTQMGQEVILRCVPISNHLYFYWYRQILGQKVEFLVSFYNNEISEKSEIFDDQFSVERPDGSNFTLKIRSTKLEDSAMYFCAQRRLAGNNEQFFGPGTRLTVL.